The 27 T cell receptor beta chains given below trace back to one sample, sequenced in a study of Graves' ophthalmopathy and Graves' hyperthyroidism. Researchers took RNA transcripts and amplified TCR beta CDR3 regions from them. HTBI primers were used in a first-round RT-PCR, which preceded a second-round multiplex PCR. One entry per CDR3 protein results from TCRdb running MiXCR on the multiplex PCR reads. The sample includes approximately 540,000 distinct CDR3 sequences, roughly 39% of them seen just once. The sequencing input was peripheral blood or thyroid tissue (not recorded which). These receptor sequences come from an adult man with Graves' hyperthyroidism.

The rearrangement links TRBV7-9 to TRBJ1-2, with TRBD1 matching 11 bases. The V gene end was trimmed by 4 bases and the J gene end by 3 bases; junction bases not matched to a gene: 4. Germline lookup yields CDR1 SEHNR and CDR2 FQNEAQ (reference sequence). The CDR3 has 15 amino acids. CDR3 sequence: CASSYGQGADYGYTF. The CDR3 bases are TGTGCCAGCAGCTACGGACAGGGGGCTGACTATGGCTACACCTTC.

This clonotype was found many times. This sequence joins TRBV9 and TRBJ2-5, with TRBD1 matching 9 bases. Germline trimming cut 0 bases from V and 4 bases from J; bases unmatched to any gene: 4. Germline V gene data show CDR1 as SGDLS and CDR2 as YYNGEE. This CDR3 has 15 amino acids. The CDR3 nucleotides read TGTGCCAGCAGCGTAGATGGACAGGGGAGAGAGACCCAGTACTTC. This encodes CASSVDGQGRETQYF.

The chain employs TRBV10-3 and TRBJ2-1; 10 bases align to TRBD2. This CDR3 comprises 20 residues. Germline V gene lookup returns CDR1 ENHRY and CDR2 SYGVKD. Losses at the gene ends were 0 bases for V and 0 bases for J; bases not matched to a gene: 11. CDR3 in DNA: TGTGCCATCAGTGAGTCGAATCGGCCTAGCGGGGGAAACTCCTACAATGAGCAGTTCTTC. This codes for CAISESNRPSGGNSYNEQFF.

This clonotype was seen repeatedly, ten times or more. This chain links TRBV7-6 with TRBJ1-3; D remains ambiguous. Germline V CDR1 and CDR2: SGHVS, FNYEAQ. The CDR3 is made up of 16 amino acids. The V and J ends lost 5 bases and 0 bases respectively, with 14 bases between them. The CDR3 nucleotides read TGTGCCAGCAGCACCCCCGGCGGACTCTCTGGAAACACCATATATTTT. As protein: CASSTPGGLSGNTIYF.

The chain has TRBV10-1 and TRBJ2-1; D unresolved. CDR3 length equals 13 residues. Per germline, CDR1 WNHNN and CDR2 SYGVQD (reference sequence). Trimming removed 0 bases at V and 7 bases at J, with 7 bases between. The CDR3 sequence: CASSESWWNEQFF. The CDR3 DNA is TGCGCCAGCAGTGAGTCTTGGTGGAATGAGCAGTTCTTC.

This clonotype turned up a few times. The chain combines TRBV7-8 with TRBJ2-7; D unclear. The CDR3 runs 13 residues. The germline CDR1 and CDR2 sequences are SGHVS and FQNEAQ. V lost 5 bases, J lost 6 bases, and 14 bases lay in between. CDR3 sequence: CASSLGPLTEQYF. The CDR3 nucleotides read TGTGCCAGCAGCCTAGGACCCCTCACCGAGCAGTACTTC.

The gene calls are TRBV7-9 and TRBJ2-7, with TRBD2 identical over 10 bases. This CDR3 contains 17 residues. CDR1 is SEHNR and CDR2 is FQNEAQ in the germline V gene (reference sequence). The J segment lost 3 bases and the V segment lost 6 bases, leaving 14 bases of the junction unmatched. CDR3 sequence: CASSHSTSGAGIYEQYF. The CDR3 DNA follows: TGTGCCAGCAGTCACAGTACTAGCGGGGCAGGGATCTACGAGCAGTACTTC.

About this clonotype itself: This clone may be a read error of a much larger clone one base away. This chain connects TRBV10-2 to TRBJ1-5; no clear D. The germline gives CDR1 WSHSY, CDR2 SAAADI. This CDR3 has 13 amino acids. The CDR3 protein is CATEDPPNQPPHF. The CDR3 DNA follows: TGCGCCACCGAGGACCCTCCGAATCAGCCCCCGCATTTT.

The rearrangement links TRBV29-1 to TRBJ1-5; D is possibly TRBD1 (5 bases). The germline gives CDR1 SQVTM, CDR2 ANQGSEA. Trimming removed 6 bases from V and 5 bases from J, with 14 bases in between. CDR3 length: 13 residues. DNA of the CDR3: TGCAGCGTAAAGGTTGGGGGGGATCAGCCCCAGCATTTT. Protein product: CSVKVGGDQPQHF.

This clonotype was detected many times. The rearrangement joins TRBV6-5 to TRBJ1-2; 9 bases line up with TRBD1. Trimming took 5 bases from V and 7 from J; bases not matched to a gene: 11. This CDR3 has 15 residues. Germline lookup yields CDR1 MNHEY and CDR2 SVGAGI. CDR3 residues: CASSTSGTGKRGYTF. CDR3 in DNA: TGTGCCAGCAGTACTTCCGGGACAGGGAAGCGTGGCTACACCTTC.

This clonotype was seen repeatedly, ten times or more. This sequence joins TRBV7-2 and TRBJ1-6; TRBD1 agrees at 9 bases. The CDR3 extends over 15 amino acids. Trimming removed 5 bases from V and 6 bases from J; junction bases left unmatched: 5. The V gene's germline CDR1 is SGHTA and CDR2 FQGNSA. CDR3 sequence: CASSPDRGGNSPLHF. The CDR3 bases are TGTGCCAGCAGCCCGGACAGGGGAGGTAATTCACCCCTCCACTTT.

The chain recombines TRBV15 with TRBJ2-1, with 7 bases fitting TRBD1. The CDR3 runs to 13 residues. V was pared by 5 bases and J by 8 bases, with 6 bases of the junction left unmatched. The germline CDR1 and CDR2 sequences are LNHNV and YYDKDF (reference sequence). The CDR3 nucleotides read TGTGCCACCAGCCCGGACAGGTTCTATGAGCAGTTCTTC. Its protein is CATSPDRFYEQFF.

The J gene is TRBJ1-1, the V gene TRBV19; 9 positions agree with TRBD1. The trim removed 4 bases at V and 5 bases at J, leaving 8 bases unmatched. The CDR3 extends over 15 amino acids. CDR1 is LNHDA, CDR2 SQIVND, per germline (reference sequence). This CDR3 reads CASSRPGTGITEAFF. CDR3 in DNA: TGTGCCAGTAGTAGACCCGGGACAGGGATAACTGAAGCTTTCTTT. The full variable domain, with the rest looked up from reference TRBV19 and TRBJ1-1, is DGGITQSPKYLFRKEGQNVTLSCEQNLNHDAMYWYRQDPGQGLRLIYYSQIVNDFQKGDIAEGYSVSREKKESFPLTVTSAQKNPTAFYLCASSRPGTGITEAFFGQGTRLTVV.

This clonotype was seen a few times. The rearrangement links TRBV6-5 to TRBJ1-1; weak D call: TRBD1 (5 bases). V was clipped by 0 bases and J by 8 bases, with 22 bases between them. The CDR3 is made up of 17 amino acids. CDR1 MNHEY and CDR2 SVGAGI come from the germline V gene. CDR3 sequence: CASSYSPIRQGRIEAFF. The DNA of the CDR3 is TGTGCCAGCAGTTACTCTCCAATCCGGCAGGGACGCATAGAAGCTTTCTTT.

The rearrangement joins TRBV5-1 to TRBJ1-1; TRBD1 matches 10 bases. The CDR3 is made up of 17 amino acids. In germline, CDR1 is SGHRS, CDR2 YFSETQ. J gave up 0 bases and V 6 bases, and 11 bases lay outside the gene matches. The DNA of the CDR3 is TGCGCCAGCACCTCAGTAGGGACAGGGGATATGAACACTGAAGCTTTCTTT. Translation gives CASTSVGTGDMNTEAFF.

The sample holds many counts of this clonotype. In DNA form, the CDR3 reads TGTGCCAGCAGCTTCGAGGACAGGGTCAGTCCGCCCCTCCACTTT. Protein sequence: CASSFEDRVSPPLHF. This chain links TRBV7-2 with TRBJ1-6; 8 bases fit TRBD1. Germline V gene lookup returns CDR1 SGHTA and CDR2 FQGNSA. The trim removed 3 bases at V and 13 bases at J, leaving 11 bases unmatched. This CDR3 comprises 15 residues.

J is TRBJ1-1 and V is TRBV10-2; 11 bases align to TRBD1. CDR1 and CDR2 (germline): WSHSY, SAAADI. V trimming: 9 bases; J trimming: 4 bases; junction bases outside the gene matches: 13. The CDR3 extends over 16 amino acids. The CDR3 sequence: CASLLRDRGLSTEAFF. The CDR3 DNA is TGCGCCAGTCTATTACGGGACAGGGGGTTGAGCACTGAAGCTTTCTTT.

The gene calls are TRBV20-1 and TRBJ2-7; tentative D call: TRBD1 (5 bases). V was cut by 5 bases and J by 3 bases, with 14 bases left in between. The CDR3 has 13 residues. CDR1 DFQATT and CDR2 SNEGSKA come from the germline V gene (reference sequence). The CDR3 region is CSAGAREFYEQYF. The CDR3 DNA reads as TGCAGTGCTGGAGCCAGGGAATTCTACGAGCAGTACTTC.

This clonotype has more than one count but fewer than ten. This chain joins TRBV19 and TRBJ2-2; TRBD2 is a possible D gene (6 bases). Germline V gene sequence: CDR1 LNHDA, CDR2 SQIVND (reference sequence). This CDR3 region has 14 residues. V gave up 5 bases and J gave up 5 bases, with 12 bases separating them. This CDR3 reads CASSLRDWTGELFF. The CDR3 DNA reads as TGTGCCAGTAGTCTCCGGGACTGGACCGGGGAGCTGTTTTTT.

The chain links TRBV5-1 to TRBJ2-7, with 11 bases fitting TRBD1. The CDR3 extends over 16 amino acids. Germline assignment: CDR1 SGHRS and CDR2 YFSETQ. The V and J ends lost 3 bases and 2 bases, in that order; junction bases with no gene match: 7. This chain's CDR3 is CASSSGDRGGTYEQYF. The DNA for the CDR3 is TGCGCCAGCAGCTCGGGGGACAGGGGGGGGACCTACGAGCAGTACTTC.

CDR3 DNA sequence: TGCAGTGCTAGGAACCGGACTAGCGGGGTGCAGTTCTTC. It encodes CSARNRTSGVQFF. The rearrangement joins TRBV20-1 to TRBJ2-7; 12 bases agree with TRBD2. TRBJ2-1 matches the DNA end more closely, so the J call is doubtful. The germline V gene encodes CDR1 DFQATT and CDR2 SNEGSKA (reference sequence). This CDR3 has 13 residues.

This clonotype was recorded many times. The chain joins TRBV14 to TRBJ2-5, with D tentatively TRBD1 (6 bases). The germline V gene has CDR1 SGHDN and CDR2 FVKESK. Between the trimmed V and J ends, which lost 7 bases and 4 bases, there was a span of 13 bases. The CDR3 covers 13 residues. Written as DNA, the CDR3 is TGTGCCAGCACCCAGGGCAGGGGAGAGACCCAGTACTTC. Protein product: CASTQGRGETQYF.

CDR3 residues: CASSLQGNEKLFF. For the CDR3, the DNA is TGTGCCAGCAGCTTGCAGGGAAATGAAAAACTGTTTTTT. The rearrangement uses TRBV7-2 and TRBJ1-4, with a possible D match to TRBD1 (5 bases). This CDR3 comprises 13 residues. CDR1 is SGHTA and CDR2 is FQGNSA in the germline V gene. The ends were cut back, 3 bases at V and 5 bases at J, with 7 bases in the middle.

This clonotype was recorded a few times. The rearrangement uses TRBV7-9 and TRBJ1-2, with 9 positions matching TRBD1. Germline CDR1 SEHNR, CDR2 FQNEAQ (reference sequence). V lost 4 bases and J lost 3; bases outside the gene matches: 6. The CDR3 spans 15 residues. In DNA form, the CDR3 reads TGTGCCAGCAGCTACCGGGACAGGGCGGACTATGGCTACACCTTC. Its translation: CASSYRDRADYGYTF.

Remarks on this clonotype: This may come from a read error, since a much larger clone is one base off. The J gene is TRBJ2-7, the V gene TRBV7-2, with 12 bases identical to TRBD2. The CDR3 runs 15 residues. Germline loops: CDR1 SGHTA, CDR2 FQGNSA. V dropped 5 bases and J dropped 7; count of bases not matched to a gene: 9. The CDR3, as DNA: TGTACCAGCAGCCTCTCTAGCGGGGGGGCCGGGGAGCAGTACTTC. It is translated as CTSSLSSGGAGEQYF.

The rearrangement joins TRBV3-1 to TRBJ2-7; tentatively, D is TRBD1 or TRBD2 (5 bases each). Germline V gene data show CDR1 as LGHDT and CDR2 as YNNKEL (reference sequence). Trimming removed 1 base from V and 2 bases from J, with 21 bases in between. The CDR3 extends over 18 amino acids. CDR3 sequence reads: CASSQGWWGSTLTYEQYF. CDR3 DNA sequence: TGTGCCAGCAGCCAAGGTTGGTGGGGGAGTACATTAACCTACGAGCAGTACTTC.

This clonotype was observed a handful of times. The genes are TRBV4-1 and TRBJ2-7; 10 positions match TRBD2. The V gene end was trimmed by 3 bases and the J gene end by 6 bases; junction bases not matched to a gene: 14. The CDR3 is 17 residues long. Germline assignment: CDR1 MGHRA and CDR2 YSYEKL. For the CDR3, the DNA is TGCGCCAGCAGCCACGCCGGACCCAGCGGGGGGGCCCCCGAGCAGTACTTC. Residues: CASSHAGPSGGAPEQYF.